This entry features one T cell receptor (beta chain) sequence. This record belongs to a study of blood T cells in healthy people across ages. The second PCR ran about 6 to 12 cycles with a sample-barcoded 5' primer and J-beta primers. TCRdb recomputed calls from the 5' RACE reads with MiXCR, one row per CDR3 protein. The data show 920,000 or so distinct CDR3 sequences, more than 35% seen once. The V segment lost 5 bases and the J segment 14 bases; nucleotides outside the gene matches: 10. The CDR3 extends over 13 amino acids. Germline V lookup: CDR1 MNHNS, CDR2 SASEGT. The chain employs TRBV6-1 and TRBJ1-4, with TRBD1 matching 8 bases. The sequence was obtained from a woman in her fifties or sixties in good health. Sequencing was done on a sample of blood. CDR3 region: CASSSNRGRFLFF. Here the CDR3 DNA reads TGTGCCAGCAGTAGTAACAGGGGGAGGTTTCTGTTTTTT.